This T cell receptor beta chain originates from a study of graft-versus-host responses after intestinal transplantation. Measured with immunoSEQ multiplex PCR; TCRdb has only the in-frame clones, and not every one. The data show some 40,000 clones, 90% to 95% seen once. Trimming left V 3 bases short and J 6 bases short, with 17 bases between. The CDR3 loop spans 15 amino acids. Germline loops: CDR1 MNHNS, CDR2 SASEGT. The source material was PBMCs, sampled 524 days after transplant. The receptor comes from a human patient who received an intestinal transplant, so some T cells may come from the graft donor. This sequence joins TRBV6-1 and TRBJ1-1; a weak D match, TRBD1 (6 bases). DNA for the CDR3: TGTGCCAGCAGTGACCTGGACGGGGCAGGGGCTGAAGCTTTCTTT. Translating it yields CASSDLDGAGAEAFF.